This is a list of T cell receptor beta chains from one sample in a study of shared clonotypes between healthy human individuals. TCRdb keeps only in-frame clones here, not all; method: immunoSEQ multiplex PCR. This sample has around 610,000 clones, with 96% found just once. Source material: naive CD8+ T cells sorted from blood. These receptors were collected from a woman aged 30 to 39 in good health. The conserved cysteine and the conserved F or W are not part of the CDR3 here. The order of the fields is V gene, J gene, CDR3 protein.

TRBV28	TRBJ2-1	ASSPNWEGYNEQF
TRBV2	TRBJ2-1	ASSDLAGVYNEQF
TRBV4-1	TRBJ2-7	ASSQVSSGYYEQY
TRBV4-1	TRBJ2-7	ASSHRLTGTGAYEQY
TRBV13	TRBJ1-1	ASSWWTDLTEAF
TRBV13	TRBJ2-7	ASSLTGTGFNEQY
TRBV7-2	TRBJ2-7	ASSLPKGPTEEQY
TRBV7-6	TRBJ1-1	ASSLDGGGGTEAF
TRBV2	TRBJ2-3	ASTPAGTPSTDTQY
TRBV15	TRBJ2-7	ATSRGAQGVNEQY
TRBV7-6	TRBJ1-6	ASSPEGGNSPLH
TRBV27	TRBJ2-3	ASSWASTDTQY
TRBV19	TRBJ2-7	ASSISPSQPSLEQY
TRBV10-3	TRBJ2-7	AISAWQENSYEQY
TRBV11-2	TRBJ2-7	ASSLGVGAEQY
TRBV2	TRBJ2-7	ASQTGSEAYEQY
TRBV27	TRBJ2-7	ASKAGGAAFYEQY
TRBV5-4	TRBJ2-1	ASSRLNEQF
TRBV7-9	TRBJ2-1	ASSLLYADTLSYNEQF
TRBV5-4	TRBJ2-3	ASSLVGTGEPDTQY
TRBV5-1	TRBJ2-3	ASSSGTSYTDTQY
TRBV27	TRBJ2-1	ASSLRGPRRGPTREQF
TRBV27	TRBJ2-7	ASSPTTGTAYEQY
TRBV5-6	TRBJ2-1	ASTLWGAGGPYEQF
TRBV11-1	TRBJ2-5	ASSAPTWEDGWWEETQY
TRBV5-1	TRBJ2-2	ASSLDALWGSGKNTGELF
TRBV5-6	TRBJ1-5	ASNTRGREPQH
TRBV7-8	TRBJ1-3	ASSPKGRTGSAGNTIY
TRBV27	TRBJ2-7	ASSKREGPYEQY
TRBV5-8	TRBJ2-4	ASSFDREGTKNIQY
TRBV5-1	TRBJ1-5	ASSPEAGQPQH
TRBV13	TRBJ2-7	ASSQTDRVHYEQY
TRBV7-8	TRBJ2-1	ASSPRYSGGYNEQF
TRBV13	TRBJ2-2	ASSSGTRTGELF
TRBV19	TRBJ2-7	ASKGLAGTLHEQY
TRBV27	TRBJ2-7	ASSFRPDEQY
TRBV10-2	TRBJ2-1	ASYLAGGLGNEQF
TRBV15	TRBJ1-2	ATSRDSFDYGYT
TRBV6-1	TRBJ2-1	ASSEHNMNEQF
TRBV4-1	TRBJ1-1	ASSQAWTGTTEAF